One and the same sample provided the 32 T cell receptor beta chains below, sequenced in a study of blood T cell repertoires in COVID-19. TCRdb's table, derived via immunoSEQ multiplex PCR, lists solely in-frame clones and lacks some. The sample has 140,000 to 150,000 clones, just under 90% seen once. The source material was peripheral blood. These receptors were collected from a woman in her 50s with active or convalescent COVID-19.

This clone was counted between two and nine times. This rearrangement joins TRBV10-3 to TRBJ2-2; TRBD1 aligns across 9 bases. The CDR3 is 14 amino acids. Germline V CDR1 and CDR2: ENHRY, SYGVKD. V shed 6 bases and J 7 bases; nucleotides not matched to a gene: 6. The CDR3 sequence is CAIRPGQGSGELFF. DNA of the CDR3: TGTGCCATCAGACCGGGACAGGGTAGCGGGGAGCTGTTTTTT.

A single count supports this clone. The genes are TRBV30 and TRBJ1-1; D uncertain. Per germline, CDR1 GTSNPN and CDR2 SVGIG (reference sequence). The CDR3 loop spans 12 amino acids. The germline V and J ends were trimmed by 0 bases and 4 bases, with 6 bases remaining between them. CDR3 sequence: CAWSVRATEAFF. The CDR3 DNA sequence: TGTGCCTGGAGTGTCCGAGCCACTGAAGCTTTCTTT.

This rearrangement joins TRBV7-9 to TRBJ2-3, with 10 bases that match TRBD2. The junction had 7 bases not matched to a gene; V was cut back by 4 bases and J by 0 bases. The CDR3 is made up of 17 amino acids. Germline V CDR1 and CDR2: SEHNR, FQNEAQ (reference sequence). CDR3 residues: CASSSRAGGGSTDTQYF. The CDR3 DNA reads TGTGCCAGCAGCTCCCGAGCGGGAGGGGGTAGCACAGATACGCAGTATTTT.

This chain connects TRBV2 to TRBJ1-1, with 8 bases identical to TRBD1. Germline CDR1 reads SNHLY; CDR2 reads FYNNEI. V lost 6 bases and J lost 6; bases outside the gene matches: 12. The CDR3 sequence is 15 residues long. The CDR3 loop reads CASRRTGYLVAEAFF. CDR3 nucleotide sequence: TGTGCCAGCAGGCGGACAGGGTATTTGGTCGCTGAAGCTTTCTTT.

The gene calls are TRBV7-2 and TRBJ2-7; 7 bases align to TRBD1. The CDR3 sequence is 15 residues long. Germline CDR1 SGHTA, CDR2 FQGNSA. The V segment lost 3 bases and the J segment 0 bases; nucleotides outside the gene matches: 5. The CDR3: CASSFGTGASYEQYF. The CDR3 DNA reads as TGTGCCAGCAGCTTTGGTACAGGGGCCTCCTACGAGCAGTACTTC. The whole variable domain, remainder taken from reference TRBV7-2 and TRBJ2-7, is GAGVSQSPSNKVTEKGKDVELRCDPISGHTALYWYRQSLGQGLEFLIYFQGNSAPDKSGLPSDRFSAERTGGSVSTLTIQRTQQEDSAVYLCASSFGTGASYEQYFGPGTRLTVT.

This chain links TRBV25-1 with TRBJ2-2, with TRBD2 matching 10 bases. The CDR3 contains 16 residues. Germline V gene data show CDR1 as MGHDK and CDR2 as SYGVNS. V dropped 10 bases and J dropped 2; count of bases not matched to a gene: 10. The CDR3 here is CATRPSGSGNTGELFF. DNA for the CDR3: TGTGCCACCCGGCCTAGCGGGAGCGGAAACACCGGGGAGCTGTTTTTT.

A single count supports this clone. V is TRBV5-8 and J is TRBJ1-5; 10 bases are a match to TRBD1. After removal of 4 bases from V and 4 bases from J, the junction contained 8 bases not matched to a gene. The CDR3 is made up of 16 amino acids. In germline, CDR1 is SGHTS, CDR2 YDEGEE. CDR3 nucleotide sequence: TGTGCCAGCAGCGAAAAAAGGACAGGGGGGAATCAGCCCCAGCATTTT. Encoded protein: CASSEKRTGGNQPQHF. The full variable domain, rest sourced from reference TRBV5-8 and TRBJ1-5, is EAGVTQSPTHLIKTRGQQATLRCSPISGHTSVYWYQQALGLGLQFLLWYDEGEERNRGNFPPRFSGRQFPNYSSELNVNALELEDSALYLCASSEKRTGGNQPQHFGDGTRLSIL.

The chain recombines TRBV15 with TRBJ2-5; the D is unclear. Trimming cost V 2 bases and J 4 bases, with 8 bases left between them. The CDR3 has 13 residues. Germline V gene data show CDR1 as LNHNV and CDR2 as YYDKDF (reference sequence). In DNA, the CDR3 is TGTGCCACCAGCAGATCCGTCTCAGAGACCCAGTACTTC. Its protein is CATSRSVSETQYF.

As to this clone: Germline and junction disagree at one end, which may indicate a read error. V gene TRBV7-7 combines with J gene TRBJ2-2, with 12 bases lining up with TRBD1. In germline, CDR1 is SSHAT, CDR2 FNYEAQ (reference sequence). This CDR3 comprises 15 residues. The CDR3 DNA sequence: TGTGCTAGCAGCCACGGGACAGGGGGCCCCGGGGAGCTGTTTTTT. Protein sequence: CASSHGTGGPGELFF.

The genes are TRBV29-1 and TRBJ2-3; no reliable D call. Deletions cut 6 bases from V and 4 bases from J, with 17 bases between. Germline assignment: CDR1 SQVTM and CDR2 ANQGSEA. CDR3 length equals 14 residues. The CDR3 loop is CSVIPEKTPDTQYF. CDR3 sequence (DNA): TGCAGCGTCATCCCCGAGAAAACCCCAGATACGCAGTATTTT.

The CDR3 here is CASSQASARQTGELFF. The CDR3 DNA sequence: TGCGCCAGCAGCCAAGCCAGCGCTCGGCAGACCGGGGAGCTGTTTTTT. This chain links TRBV4-1 with TRBJ2-2, with D unclear. The germline V gene has CDR1 MGHRA and CDR2 YSYEKL. V shed 1 base and J shed 5 bases, with 14 bases lying between them. There are 16 residues in the CDR3.

This clone was picked up one time. The V and J genes are TRBV10-3 and TRBJ2-7, with TRBD2 matching 10 bases. J lost 3 bases, V lost 3 bases, and 5 bases had no gene match. Germline V gene sequence: CDR1 ENHRY, CDR2 SYGVKD. The CDR3 runs to 15 residues. This CDR3 is CAISDASGGHYEQYF. As DNA, the CDR3 is TGTGCCATCAGTGATGCTAGCGGGGGCCACTACGAGCAGTACTTC.

The V call is TRBV2, the J call TRBJ2-2; 9 bases are shared with TRBD1. V shed 7 bases, J shed 5 bases, and the junction held 5 bases outside the gene matches. Germline lookup yields CDR1 SNHLY and CDR2 FYNNEI. The CDR3 has 14 residues. In DNA form, the CDR3 reads TGTGCCAGCACCCCGGGACAGGGAACCGGGGAGCTGTTTTTT. This translates into CASTPGQGTGELFF.

This sequence joins TRBV6-5 and TRBJ1-1; D may be TRBD1 (5 bases). The germline V gene encodes CDR1 MNHEY and CDR2 SVGAGI. Trimming shortened V by 6 bases and J by 4 bases, and 15 bases separated the two germline ends. This CDR3 has 14 amino acids. CDR3 sequence: CASSTKEGLTEAFF. The CDR3 DNA reads as TGTGCCAGCAGCACGAAGGAGGGGCTCACTGAAGCTTTCTTT.

The chain couples TRBV7-3 to TRBJ2-3; 10 nucleotides line up with TRBD2. From germline, CDR1 is SGHTA and CDR2 FQGTGA. CDR3 length: 18 residues. V trimming: 1 base; J trimming: 4 bases; junction bases outside the gene matches: 11. The DNA of the CDR3 is TGTGCCAGCAGCTTAAACAGGCCGAGCGGGAGGGCCCCAGATACGCAGTATTTT. Protein product: CASSLNRPSGRAPDTQYF.

This clone occurred a few times. This rearrangement joins TRBV7-2 to TRBJ2-7; the D gene is possibly TRBD1 (6 bases). CDR1 is SGHTA, CDR2 FQGNSA, per germline. The CDR3 is 16 amino acids. Trimming stripped 2 bases from V and 3 bases from J, with 17 bases between. CDR3 sequence (DNA): TGTGCCAGCAGCTTATCCCGACAGGTGAACTTCTACGAGCAGTACTTC. It encodes CASSLSRQVNFYEQYF.

The J gene is TRBJ2-7, the V gene TRBV29-1; 8 bases align to TRBD1. Trimming at V came to 5 bases and at J to 0 bases, leaving 3 bases not matched to a gene. The length of the CDR3 is 13 residues. Per germline, CDR1 SQVTM and CDR2 ANQGSEA. CDR3 bases: TGCAGCGTTTTGGGGACAGGCTCCTACGAGCAGTACTTC. Its protein is CSVLGTGSYEQYF.

This chain joins TRBV7-2 and TRBJ1-1, with TRBD1 identical over 8 bases. CDR1 and CDR2 from the germline V gene are SGHTA and FQGNSA. The CDR3 runs 13 residues. With 6 bases clipped from V and 4 bases from J, the junction kept 4 bases outside the gene matches. CDR3 nucleotides: TGTGCCAGCAGATCGACAGGGGCCACTGAAGCTTTCTTT. As protein: CASRSTGATEAFF.

This clone was seen a single time. The V gene is TRBV28, the J gene TRBJ1-1; D unclear. V lost 3 bases and J 1 base, leaving 18 bases between the germline ends. The germline V gene has CDR1 MDHEN and CDR2 SYDVKM. CDR3 length: 17 residues. This chain's CDR3 is CASSFGPGLIANTEAFF. CDR3 nucleotides: TGTGCCAGCAGTTTTGGGCCCGGTCTGATTGCGAACACTGAAGCTTTCTTT.

This clone was seen a handful of times. The V gene is TRBV7-2, the J gene TRBJ1-6; D remains ambiguous. Per germline, CDR1 SGHTA and CDR2 FQGNSA. The CDR3 loop spans 15 amino acids. V shed 2 bases and J shed 6 bases, with 11 bases lying between them. DNA for the CDR3: TGTGCCAGCAGCTTATTGGGCTTTGTTAATTCACCCCTCCACTTT. Translation gives CASSLLGFVNSPLHF.

The chain combines TRBV4-2 with TRBJ2-2, with D possibly being TRBD1 (6 bases). The CDR3 is 17 amino acids. With 0 bases removed from V and 6 bases from J, the gap between germline ends came to 17 bases. Germline CDR1 and CDR2: LGHNA and YNFKEQ. The CDR3 region has the DNA TGTGCCAGCAGCCAAGATGGCAGGCAGGGGTTGGCCGGGGAGCTGTTTTTT. Encoded protein: CASSQDGRQGLAGELFF.

The CDR3 sequence is CASSDRYTEAFF. DNA for the CDR3: TGTGCCAGCAGTGACAGATACACTGAAGCTTTCTTT. The rearrangement links TRBV12-3 or TRBV12-4 to TRBJ1-1; D is perhaps TRBD1 (5 bases). Trimming left V 5 bases short and J 3 bases short, with 7 bases between. The CDR3 runs 12 residues.

The chain uses TRBV5-4 and TRBJ2-5; TRBD1 aligns across 7 bases. The V and J ends lost 4 bases and 0 bases, in that order; junction bases with no gene match: 0. CDR3 length: 13 amino acids. Germline V gene sequence: CDR1 SGHNT, CDR2 YYREEE (reference sequence). CDR3 nucleotides: TGTGCCAGCAGCGACAGGGACCAAGAGACCCAGTACTTC. This sequence encodes CASSDRDQETQYF.

This chain uses TRBV18 with TRBJ1-5; maybe TRBD1 (6 bases). The germline V gene encodes CDR1 KGHSH and CDR2 LQKENI. The V gene lost 4 bases and the J gene lost 0 bases, with 13 bases spanning the gap. The CDR3 runs to 16 residues. The CDR3 sequence is CASSLTGLDSNQPQHF. The CDR3 nucleotides read TGTGCCAGCTCACTTACAGGGTTAGATAGCAATCAGCCCCAGCATTTT.

This clone has only a few counts. The chain has TRBV7-8 and TRBJ1-1; no reliable D call. The CDR3 spans 13 residues. The V end lost 4 bases, the J end lost 10 bases, and 16 bases lay between the germline ends. Germline V gene data show CDR1 as SGHVS and CDR2 as FQNEAQ. CDR3 in amino acids: CASSSPGPPRAFF. CDR3 bases: TGTGCCAGCAGCTCCCCTGGGCCACCCAGAGCTTTCTTT. The full variable domain, with the rest looked up from reference TRBV7-8 and TRBJ1-1, is GAGVSQSPRYKVAKRGQDVALRCDPISGHVSLFWYQQALGQGPEFLTYFQNEAQLDKSGLPSDRFFAERPEGSVSTLKIQRTQQEDSAVYLCASSSPGPPRAFFGQGTRLTVV.

The gene calls are TRBV19 and TRBJ1-5; maybe TRBD1 (6 bases). The CDR3 loop spans 14 amino acids. V was shortened by 5 bases and J by 5 bases, with 13 bases between the two germline ends. The germline CDR1 and CDR2 sequences are LNHDA and SQIVND (reference sequence). CDR3 amino acids: CASSDGGRHQPQHF. For the CDR3, the DNA is TGTGCCAGTAGTGATGGGGGCAGACATCAGCCCCAGCATTTT.

The chain links TRBV4-3 to TRBJ2-1; D is perhaps TRBD2 (6 bases). The CDR3 contains 19 residues. V was shortened by 0 bases and J by 1 base, with 19 bases between the two germline ends. Germline V gene sequence: CDR1 LGHNA, CDR2 YSLEER. CDR3: CASSQEIPAAGPSYNEQFF. DNA for the CDR3: TGCGCCAGCAGCCAAGAAATTCCCGCGGCGGGGCCTTCCTACAATGAGCAGTTCTTC.

The V call is TRBV6-6, the J call TRBJ1-1, with D perhaps TRBD1 (6 bases). The CDR3 runs 14 residues. Germline V gene data show CDR1 as MNHNY and CDR2 as SVGAGI (reference sequence). V shed 6 bases and J shed 1 base, with 12 bases lying between them. CDR3 sequence reads: CASRTGEGNTEAFF. CDR3 nucleotides: TGTGCCAGCAGGACAGGAGAAGGGAACACTGAAGCTTTCTTT.

V and J are TRBV4-2 and TRBJ2-7; 11 nucleotides align to TRBD2. Germline-derived CDR1 and CDR2 are LGHNA and YNFKEQ. The CDR3 contains 19 residues. V lost 2 bases and J lost 4; bases outside the gene matches: 16. The CDR3 nucleotides are TGTGCCAGCAGCCAACTTCCCTTAACTAGCGGGAGTTTATTTTACGAGCAGTACTTC. The encoded protein is CASSQLPLTSGSLFYEQYF.

This clone was seen only once. CDR3 amino acids: CASTTMGAGGPYEQYF. The CDR3 nucleotides read TGTGCCAGCACCACAATGGGGGCGGGAGGTCCCTACGAGCAGTACTTC. This rearrangement joins TRBV27 to TRBJ2-7; 8 nucleotides line up with TRBD2. Germline assignment: CDR1 MNHEY and CDR2 SMNVEV (reference sequence). This CDR3 contains 16 residues. The trim removed 7 bases at V and 2 bases at J, leaving 13 bases unmatched.

The CDR3 coding sequence is TGTGCCATCAAGGGGACAGGGGGGCCCGGGGAGCTGTTTTTT. It translates to CAIKGTGGPGELFF. The V call is TRBV10-3, the J call TRBJ2-2; 11 bases map to TRBD1. The V and J ends lost 7 bases and 6 bases, in that order; junction bases with no gene match: 4. Germline assignment: CDR1 ENHRY and CDR2 SYGVKD. CDR3 length equals 14 residues.

CDR3 in amino acids: CASSQYPGELFF. The CDR3 nucleotides are TGTGCCAGCAGCCAGTATCCCGGGGAGCTGTTTTTT. The chain couples TRBV5-8 to TRBJ2-2; D unresolved. The CDR3 length is 12 residues. Per germline, CDR1 SGHTS and CDR2 YDEGEE. V lost 4 bases and J lost 6, with 7 bases in between.